These T cell receptor beta chains were read from a single sample in a study of CD8 T cells in ankylosing spondylitis. TCRdb re-analysed the 5' RACE reads in MiXCR, keeping a single row per CDR3 protein. The table records hundreds of thousands of distinct CDR3 sequences, over 9.5% of them present only once. What was sequenced was blood, either unsorted or a sorted T cell fraction (not recorded which). These TCRs come from a male donor with ankylosing spondylitis. Both conserved end residues are part of each CDR3. A D gene is named only where the DNA matches it firmly. Part of the rows lack a size; the others show once, few, many or a class for expanded clones.

V,size,J,D,CDR3,DNA
TRBV20-1,many,TRBJ1-1,TRBD1,CSAGQGNTEAFF,TGCAGCGCAGGACAGGGTAACACTGAAGCTTTCTTT
TRBV5-1,-,TRBJ2-7,TRBD2,CASSPLAGTAFIGPYEQYF,TGCGCCAGCAGCCCGCTAGCGGGTACGGCCTTTATAGGACCCTACGAGCAGTACTTC
TRBV7-3,many,TRBJ1-1,-,CASSQQRSTEAFF,TGTGCCAGCAGCCAACAGAGAAGCACTGAAGCTTTCTTT
TRBV20-1,many,TRBJ2-5,-,CSASRTAYQETQYF,TGCAGTGCTAGTCGAACAGCGTACCAAGAGACCCAGTACTTC
TRBV28,few,TRBJ1-2,-,CASSSPGGANYGYTF,TGTGCCAGCAGTTCCCCCGGCGGAGCTAACTATGGCTACACCTTC
TRBV10-3,many,TRBJ1-6,TRBD1,CAIRGQGIYNSPLHF,TGTGCCATCAGGGGACAGGGTATCTATAATTCACCCCTCCACTTT
TRBV3-1,few,TRBJ1-1,-,CASMAGVNTEAFF,TGTGCCAGCATGGCAGGGGTTAACACTGAAGCTTTCTTT
TRBV18,-,TRBJ2-5,-,CASSPGLGAETQYF,TGTGCCAGCTCACCGGGACTGGGGGCAGAGACCCAGTACTTC
TRBV18,many,TRBJ2-1,TRBD2,CASSPPGGVYNEQFF,TGTGCCAGCTCACCACCGGGAGGGGTATACAATGAGCAGTTCTTC
TRBV20-1,few,TRBJ2-3,-,CSASLRGRGARTDTQYF,TGCAGTGCTAGCCTACGGGGGAGAGGAGCACGCACAGATACGCAGTATTTT
TRBV6-6,few,TRBJ2-5,-,CATRLGQETQYF,TGTGCCACCCGACTGGGGCAAGAGACCCAGTACTTC
TRBV7-2,-,TRBJ2-5,-,CASSLDWLTETQYF,TGTGCCAGCAGCTTAGATTGGCTGACCGAGACCCAGTACTTC
TRBV7-2,many,TRBJ2-7,-,CASSQVGDPTYYEQYF,TGTGCCAGCAGCCAGGTCGGGGATCCGACCTACTACGAGCAGTACTTC
TRBV6-2/TRBV6-3,-,TRBJ1-5,TRBD1,CASSKDREVGQPQHF,TGTGCCAGCAGTAAAGACAGGGAAGTGGGACAGCCCCAGCATTTT
TRBV6-2/TRBV6-3,few,TRBJ1-2,TRBD1,CASSSSRQGGYTF,TGTGCCAGCAGTTCGTCCAGACAGGGAGGCTACACCTTC
TRBV20-1,many,TRBJ2-1,-,CSARDLSRNNEQFF,TGCAGTGCTAGAGATTTATCAAGAAACAATGAGCAGTTCTTC
TRBV29-1,many,TRBJ2-7,-,CSVRESDIEQYF,TGCAGCGTGAGGGAGTCCGACATCGAGCAGTACTTC
TRBV6-1,-,TRBJ1-5,-,CASRPLDLRWGNQPQHF,TGTGCCAGCAGGCCACTCGACCTGCGGTGGGGCAATCAGCCCCAGCATTTT
TRBV14,few,TRBJ2-3,-,CASSPLSEDTQYF,TGTGCCAGCAGCCCCCTCTCCGAGGATACGCAGTATTTT
TRBV6-2/TRBV6-3,many,TRBJ2-1,-,CASSYGVEQFF,TGTGCCAGCAGTTACGGGGTCGAGCAGTTCTTC
TRBV20-1,many,TRBJ2-7,-,CSANRVGEYEQYF,TGCAGTGCTAACAGGGTGGGGGAGTACGAGCAGTACTTC
TRBV29-1,many,TRBJ2-7,TRBD1,CSVRSRTGNYEQYF,TGCAGCGTTAGGTCGAGGACAGGAAATTACGAGCAGTACTTC
TRBV7-2,many,TRBJ1-2,-,CASSLVIPSYGYTF,TGTGCCAGCAGCTTAGTCATACCCTCCTATGGCTACACCTTC
TRBV20-1,-,TRBJ2-7,-,CSAAAGTSYEQYF,TGCAGTGCTGCTGCCGGGACCTCCTACGAGCAGTACTTC
TRBV15,-,TRBJ2-5,-,CATSRDPGRETQYF,TGTGCCACCAGCAGAGACCCGGGGAGGGAGACCCAGTACTTC
TRBV10-3,-,TRBJ2-7,-,CAIGSPEPYEQYF,TGTGCCATCGGATCCCCAGAACCCTACGAGCAGTACTTC
TRBV29-1,many,TRBJ1-4,-,CSVTDGFEKLFF,TGCAGCGTTACGGACGGCTTCGAAAAACTGTTTTTT
TRBV6-6,-,TRBJ1-2,-,CASSSGHNYGYTF,TGTGCCAGCAGTTCGGGACACAACTATGGCTACACCTTC
TRBV20-1,many,TRBJ1-2,-,CSARTEGYYGYTF,TGCAGTGCTAGGACGGAAGGTTACTATGGCTACACCTTC